This T cell receptor (beta chain) is from a study of blood T cell repertoires in COVID-19. The wider study: Samples came from the United States, Italy and Spain, spanning acute and convalescent COVID-19. From T cells, B-cell-depleted T cells, or PBMCs came the material, which was cDNA or gDNA.

Original methodology: Reference gene primer amplification in the assay estimated nucleated cell counts. The assay was immunoSEQ multiplex PCR, and TCRdb's table has in-frame clones only and misses some. V, J and clone size derive from that table, while D and trimming were established from the DNA sequence. Of some 150,000 clones in the sample, almost 85% were seen once. There are 14 residues in the CDR3. J is TRBJ1-2 and V is TRBV7-5. TRBV7-5 is listed as a pseudogene. Sample: peripheral blood. The receptor was isolated from a man over 45 with acute or convalescent COVID-19. As DNA, the CDR3 is TGTGCCAGAAGCAATGGAGGCCCCAACTATGGCTACACCTTC. Translated, it gives CARSNGGPNYGYTF.